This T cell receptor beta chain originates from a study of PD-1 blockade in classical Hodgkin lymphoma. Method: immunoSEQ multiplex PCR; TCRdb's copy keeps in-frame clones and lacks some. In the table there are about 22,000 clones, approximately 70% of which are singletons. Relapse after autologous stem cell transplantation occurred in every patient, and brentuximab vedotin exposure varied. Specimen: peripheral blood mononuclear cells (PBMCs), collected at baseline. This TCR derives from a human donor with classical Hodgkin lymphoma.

Here the CDR3 DNA reads TGTGCCAGCAGCTCAACGATTACACAGGGGGCAGCTTTCTTT. Its protein product is CASSSTITQGAAFF. The V gene is TRBV13, the J gene TRBJ1-1; TRBD1 agrees at 9 bases. In germline, CDR1 is PRHDT, CDR2 FYEKMQ (reference sequence). V was pared by 4 bases and J by 10 bases, with 10 bases of the junction left unmatched. The CDR3 totals 14 residues.